The source of this TCR beta chain is a study of T cell responses to AZD1222 COVID-19 vaccine. For the study at large: Second doses at about 4 or about 12 weeks were pooled. Study observations and caveats: Repertoires were obtained solely post-peak T cell response. Targeting of unmutated variant regions was reportedly seen in nearly half of spike-specific TCRs.

The V gene lost 0 bases and the J gene lost 5 bases, with 6 bases spanning the gap. Germline V gene lookup returns CDR1 SGDLS and CDR2 YYNGEE. The CDR3 spans 13 residues. Comments on this clone: The antigen is not known. The sample carries other DNA sequences with the same CDR3.

Libraries were prepared by immunoSEQ multiplex PCR; TCRdb keeps only in-frame clonotypes and omits some of them. The table shows about 97,000 clones, with about 89% occurring only once. The chain joins TRBV9 to TRBJ1-5; D is unclear. Here the sequenced sample was peripheral blood, taken on day 0 of AZD1222 vaccination. This TCR came from an adult in good health. As DNA, the CDR3 is TGTGCCAGCAGCGTAGACATGGATCAGCCCCAGCATTTT. Its protein product is CASSVDMDQPQHF. Full variable domain (missing parts from reference TRBV9 and TRBJ1-5): DSGVTQTPKHLITATGQRVTLRCSPRSGDLSVYWYQQSLDQGLQFLIQYYNGEERAKGNILERFSAQQFPDLHSELNLSSLELGDSALYFCASSVDMDQPQHFGDGTRLSIL.